This paragraph reports one T cell receptor beta chain. The entry originates in a study of blood T cell repertoires in COVID-19. Across the whole study: Collection of acute and convalescent COVID-19 samples took place in the United States, Italy and Spain. T cells, B-cell-depleted T cells, or PBMCs provided the cDNA or gDNA that served as material.

Looked up from germline, CDR1 is SEHNR and CDR2 is FQNEAQ (reference sequence). The CDR3 runs 13 residues. The trim removed 1 base at V and 7 bases at J, leaving 0 bases unmatched. TCRdb's copy holds only in-frame clones and misses some; the assay was immunoSEQ multiplex PCR. The table includes 200,000 to 250,000 clones, roughly 85% detected once. Sequencing used peripheral blood. V is TRBV7-9 and J is TRBJ1-1; 10 positions agree with TRBD1. The TCR was taken from a man younger than 40 who had recovered from COVID-19. CDR3 DNA: TGTGCCAGCAGCTTAGGGGACAGGGGTGAAGCTTTCTTT. It is translated as CASSLGDRGEAFF. The entire variable domain, with the rest obtained from reference TRBV7-9 and TRBJ1-1, is as follows: DTGVSQNPRHKITKRGQNVTFRCDPISEHNRLYWYRQTLGQGPEFLTYFQNEAQLEKSRLLSDRFSAERPKGSFSTLEIQRTEQGDSAMYLCASSLGDRGEAFFGQGTRLTVV.